This TCR beta chain appears in the sequencing data of a study of Tregs in tolerant kidney transplant recipients. Study-level findings and limits: In tolerant patients, donor-specific Tregs outgrew total Tregs, suggesting antigen-driven expansion. Activated donor B cell expansion appeared to reveal the most relevant donor-specific TCRbeta repertoire.

For this clone: Antigen specificity is unknown.

TCRdb's copy holds only in-frame clones and misses some; the assay was immunoSEQ multiplex PCR. The sample carries tens of thousands of clones, 90% to 95% recorded once. Mixed chimerism was transient after nonmyeloablative marrow transplants from related graft donors. Thawed PBMCs were FACS-sorted into unstimulated CD4+CD25+CD127- regulatory T cells, CD4+CD25- non-regulatory cells, CD4 and CD8 cells. The sequence was obtained from a human patient who received a combined kidney and bone marrow transplant. Part of the T cell pool may stem from the graft donor. The material was CD4+ T cells from blood (PBMCs), obtained 12 months after the transplant.

The DNA of the CDR3 is TGTGCCGGGCTGAGCGGGGGGGCGCAGTACTTC. Its protein is CAGLSGGAQYF. This rearrangement joins TRBV2 to TRBJ2-7; 10 nucleotides align to TRBD2. V shed 11 bases and J 9 bases; nucleotides not matched to a gene: 7. Germline V gene data show CDR1 as SNHLY and CDR2 as FYNNEI. CDR3 length equals 11 residues. The full variable domain, in which reference TRBV2 and TRBJ2-7 provide the parts outside the CDR3, is EPEVTQTPSHQVTQMGQEVILRCVPISNHLYFYWYRQILGQKVEFLVSFYNNEISEKSEIFDDQFSVERPDGSNFTLKIRSTKLEDSAMYFCAGLSGGAQYFGPGTRLTVT.